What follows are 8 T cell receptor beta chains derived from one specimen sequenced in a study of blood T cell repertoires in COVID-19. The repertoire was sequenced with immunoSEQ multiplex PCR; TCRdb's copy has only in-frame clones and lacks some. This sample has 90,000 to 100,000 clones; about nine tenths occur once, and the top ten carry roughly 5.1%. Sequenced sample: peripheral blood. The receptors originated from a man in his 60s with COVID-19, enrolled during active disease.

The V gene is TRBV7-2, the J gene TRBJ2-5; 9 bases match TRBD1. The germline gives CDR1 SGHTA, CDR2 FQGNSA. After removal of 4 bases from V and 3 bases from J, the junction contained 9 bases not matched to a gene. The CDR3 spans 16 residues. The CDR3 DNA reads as TGTGCCAGCAGCTCTCCCGGGACAGGGTTTGAAGAGACCCAGTACTTC. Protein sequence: CASSSPGTGFEETQYF.

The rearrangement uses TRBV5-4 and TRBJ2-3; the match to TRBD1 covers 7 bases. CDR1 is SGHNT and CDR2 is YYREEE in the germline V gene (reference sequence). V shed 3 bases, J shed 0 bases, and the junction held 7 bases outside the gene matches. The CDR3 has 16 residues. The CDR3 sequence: CASSWVTGLSTDTQYF. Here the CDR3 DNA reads TGTGCCAGCAGCTGGGTGACAGGGTTGAGCACAGATACGCAGTATTTT.

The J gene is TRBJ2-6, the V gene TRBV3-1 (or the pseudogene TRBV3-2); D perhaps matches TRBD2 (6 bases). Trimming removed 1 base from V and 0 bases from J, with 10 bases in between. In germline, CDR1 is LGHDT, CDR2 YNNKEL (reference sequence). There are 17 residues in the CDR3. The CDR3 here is CASSQGVSGSGANVLTF. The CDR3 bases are TGTGCCAGCAGCCAAGGGGTTAGCGGCTCTGGGGCCAACGTCCTGACTTTC.

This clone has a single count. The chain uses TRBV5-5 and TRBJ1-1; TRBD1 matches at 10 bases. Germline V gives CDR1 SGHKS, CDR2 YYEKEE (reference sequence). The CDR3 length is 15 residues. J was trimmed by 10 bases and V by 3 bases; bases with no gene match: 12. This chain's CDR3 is CASSSPGTGAKGAFF. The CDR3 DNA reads TGTGCCAGCAGCTCACCCGGGACAGGGGCGAAGGGAGCTTTCTTT. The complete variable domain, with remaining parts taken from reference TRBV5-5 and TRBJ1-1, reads DAGVTQSPTHLIKTRGQQVTLRCSPISGHKSVSWYQQVLGQGPQFIFQYYEKEERGRGNFPDRFSARQFPNYSSELNVNALLLGDSALYLCASSSPGTGAKGAFFGQGTRLTVV.

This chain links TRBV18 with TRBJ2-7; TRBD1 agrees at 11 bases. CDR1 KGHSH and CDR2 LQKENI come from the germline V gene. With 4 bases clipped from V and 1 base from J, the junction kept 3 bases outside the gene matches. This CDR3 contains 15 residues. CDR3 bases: TGTGCCAGCTCACATGGGACAGGGGGGTCCTACGAGCAGTACTTC. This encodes CASSHGTGGSYEQYF.

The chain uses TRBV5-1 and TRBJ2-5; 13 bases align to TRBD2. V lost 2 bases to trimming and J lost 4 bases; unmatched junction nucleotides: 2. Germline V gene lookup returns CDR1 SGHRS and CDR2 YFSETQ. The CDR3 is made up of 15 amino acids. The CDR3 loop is CASSLRLAGGETQYF. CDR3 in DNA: TGCGCCAGCAGCTTAAGACTAGCGGGAGGAGAGACCCAGTACTTC.

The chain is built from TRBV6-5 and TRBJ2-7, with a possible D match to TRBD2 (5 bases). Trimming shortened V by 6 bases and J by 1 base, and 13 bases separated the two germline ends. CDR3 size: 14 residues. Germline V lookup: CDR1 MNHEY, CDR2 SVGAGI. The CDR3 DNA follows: TGTGCCAGCAGATCTATACGGGAATCCTACGAGCAGTACTTC. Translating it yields CASRSIRESYEQYF.

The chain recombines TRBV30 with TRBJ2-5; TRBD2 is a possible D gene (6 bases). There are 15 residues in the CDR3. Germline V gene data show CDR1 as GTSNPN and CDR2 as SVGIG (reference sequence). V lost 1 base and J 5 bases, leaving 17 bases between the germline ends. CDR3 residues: CAWSALGPREETQYF. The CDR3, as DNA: TGTGCCTGGAGTGCGCTCGGGCCTCGGGAGGAGACCCAGTACTTC.